This T cell receptor (beta chain) was observed in a study of graft-versus-host responses after intestinal transplantation. The wider study: Uniformly, recipients were administered anti-thymocyte globulin induction with subsequent tacrolimus and steroids for roughly three years.

With regard to this clone: The antigen is undetermined.

The study, taken as a whole, reports: GvH clone levels peaked in circulation, and this peak was associated with early post-transplant HvG declines. Among recipient marrow samples, GvH clones were found; some appeared first in ileum or blood.

V shed 5 bases and J 2 bases; nucleotides not matched to a gene: 7. Germline V lookup: CDR1 PRHDT, CDR2 FYEKMQ (reference sequence). This CDR3 has 16 residues. The method was immunoSEQ multiplex PCR; TCRdb's version includes in-frame clones alone and lacks a portion of them. The data contain about 99,000 clones, 85% to 95% of them singletons. The source is a human donor who was the organ donor for an intestinal transplant. The J gene is TRBJ2-3, the V gene TRBV13, with 10 bases lining up with TRBD2. The sequences come from unstimulated CD8+ T cells sorted from spleen or lymph node cells, collected before transplant. CDR3 DNA sequence: TGTGCCAGCAGCCCTCAAGCGGGAGGGTTCACAGATACGCAGTATTTT. Amino acid sequence: CASSPQAGGFTDTQYF.